Below are 18 T cell receptor beta chains sequenced from a single sample in a study of blood T cell repertoires in COVID-19. Method: immunoSEQ multiplex PCR; TCRdb's copy keeps in-frame clones and lacks some. Altogether about 190,000 clones are present, approximately 88% being singletons, with the ten largest covering roughly 6.7%. The sample taken for sequencing was peripheral blood. These TCRs come from a middle-aged man with acute or convalescent COVID-19.

The rearrangement joins TRBV5-1 to TRBJ1-4; TRBD1 matches at 9 bases. Trimming removed 4 bases from V and 8 bases from J; junction bases left unmatched: 9. This CDR3 is 15 amino acids long. Per germline, CDR1 SGHRS and CDR2 YFSETQ. In DNA, the CDR3 is TGCGCCAGCAGCCTCCGACAGGGGGGTCGAGAAAAACTGTTTTTT. Translation gives CASSLRQGGREKLFF.

Here the CDR3 DNA reads TGCGCCAGCAGCTTGCCGGGGATCGATGGTGAAGCTTTCTTT. This gives the protein CASSLPGIDGEAFF. The chain has TRBV5-1 and TRBJ1-1; D call uncertain. This CDR3 spans 14 amino acids. The germline V and J ends were trimmed by 1 base and 7 bases, with 14 bases remaining between them. The V gene's germline CDR1 is SGHRS and CDR2 YFSETQ.

V gene TRBV6-2 or TRBV6-3 combines with J gene TRBJ2-3; the match to TRBD2 covers 14 bases. The germline V gene encodes CDR1 MNHEY and CDR2 SVGEGT. The ends lost 2 bases at V and 1 base at J; junction bases unmatched: 2. CDR3 length: 17 amino acids. The CDR3 reads CASSYGTSGGGTDTQYF. The CDR3 DNA follows: TGTGCCAGCAGTTACGGGACTAGCGGGGGCGGCACAGATACGCAGTATTTT.

The chain carries TRBV6-1 and TRBJ2-3; 7 bases fit TRBD2. Trimming took 2 bases from V and 2 from J; bases not matched to a gene: 16. There are 19 residues in the CDR3. Per the germline V gene, CDR1 is MNHNS and CDR2 is SASEGT. Written as DNA, the CDR3 is TGTGCCAGCAGTGAATTTTTTATGTTAAGGACTAGTCCCACAGATACGCAGTATTTT. This sequence encodes CASSEFFMLRTSPTDTQYF.

The rearrangement links TRBV19 to TRBJ2-1; the match to TRBD2 covers 8 bases. Germline V gives CDR1 LNHDA, CDR2 SQIVND (reference sequence). V trimming: 6 bases; J trimming: 6 bases; junction bases outside the gene matches: 13. The CDR3 covers 16 residues. DNA for the CDR3: TGTGCCAGTAGGTGGCGAGGGCCGGGGGGGATCAATGAGCAGTTCTTC. This gives the protein CASRWRGPGGINEQFF.

J is TRBJ2-5 and V is TRBV5-6; no definite D call. The germline V and J ends were trimmed by 4 bases and 1 base, with 5 bases remaining between them. The CDR3 is 12 amino acids. Germline lookup yields CDR1 SGHDT and CDR2 YYEEEE. The CDR3 here is CASSRIQETQYF. For the CDR3, the DNA is TGTGCCAGCAGCCGTATCCAAGAGACCCAGTACTTC.

CDR3 sequence: CASNERFEQFF. CDR3 DNA: TGTGCCAGCAATGAGAGATTTGAGCAGTTCTTC. This chain connects TRBV2 to TRBJ2-1; D not resolved. V lost 7 bases, J lost 9 bases, and 10 bases lay in between. Germline CDR1 and CDR2: SNHLY and FYNNEI. There are 11 residues in the CDR3. Full variable domain (missing parts from reference TRBV2 and TRBJ2-1): EPEVTQTPSHQVTQMGQEVILRCVPISNHLYFYWYRQILGQKVEFLVSFYNNEISEKSEIFDDQFSVERPDGSNFTLKIRSTKLEDSAMYFCASNERFEQFFGPGTRLTVL.

The gene calls are TRBV21-1 and TRBJ2-7; the table's D call, TRBD2, was not checked against the DNA. TRBV21-1 is assigned pseudogene status. This CDR3 is built from 12 residues. The CDR3, as DNA: TGTGCCAGCAGTATTACGGGGGAGGGGCAGTACTTC. The encoded protein is CASSITGEGQYF.

This chain links TRBV5-5 with TRBJ1-2; 8 bases line up with TRBD1. V was pared by 4 bases and J by 4 bases, with 12 bases of the junction left unmatched. The CDR3 is 16 amino acids. CDR1 SGHKS and CDR2 YYEKEE come from the germline V gene (reference sequence). CDR3 in amino acids: CASSLIWTGRAYGYTF. The CDR3 DNA is TGTGCCAGCAGCCTAATATGGACAGGGAGGGCCTATGGCTACACCTTC.

V is TRBV24-1 and J is TRBJ2-3, with 10 bases fitting TRBD2. The V segment lost 3 bases and the J segment 8 bases; nucleotides outside the gene matches: 13. This CDR3 has 17 residues. The V gene's germline CDR1 is KGHDR and CDR2 SFDVKD. The CDR3: CATSDRGLLAGAGTQYF. The CDR3, as DNA: TGTGCCACCAGTGATAGGGGCCTGCTAGCGGGGGCAGGTACGCAGTATTTT.

The rearrangement uses TRBV5-1 and TRBJ2-1, with TRBD2 identical over 11 bases. Trimming cost V 6 bases and J 4 bases; bases outside gene matches: 6. CDR1 and CDR2 from the germline V gene are SGHRS and YFSETQ. This CDR3 comprises 15 residues. CDR3 loop: CASTSGGLLYNEQFF. The CDR3 nucleotides are TGCGCCAGCACTAGCGGGGGGCTTTTGTACAATGAGCAGTTCTTC.

This chain links TRBV7-9 with TRBJ2-1, with 12 positions matching TRBD2. The CDR3 extends over 16 amino acids. V gave up 1 base and J gave up 10 bases; unmatched junction bases: 8. Germline-derived CDR1 and CDR2 are SEHNR and FQNEAQ (reference sequence). The CDR3 loop reads CASSLGLTGLAGEQFF. The DNA of the CDR3 is TGTGCCAGCAGCTTAGGTCTTACAGGACTAGCGGGGGAGCAGTTCTTC. The complete variable domain, with remaining parts taken from reference TRBV7-9 and TRBJ2-1, reads DTGVSQNPRHKITKRGQNVTFRCDPISEHNRLYWYRQTLGQGPEFLTYFQNEAQLEKSRLLSDRFSAERPKGSFSTLEIQRTEQGDSAMYLCASSLGLTGLAGEQFFGPGTRLTVL.

The rearrangement links TRBV27 to TRBJ2-7; TRBD1 agrees at 8 bases. Unmatched junction bases numbered 19, after V lost 5 bases and J lost 7 bases. This CDR3 region has 17 residues. From germline, CDR1 is MNHEY and CDR2 SMNVEV (reference sequence). The CDR3 DNA is TGTGCCAGCAGTCCCATTATCCGACAGGGGCGTACTTGGGAGCAGTACTTC. Residues: CASSPIIRQGRTWEQYF.

This clone was seen a single time. V and J are TRBV5-1 and TRBJ2-2, with 9 bases lining up with TRBD1. In germline, CDR1 is SGHRS, CDR2 YFSETQ. The CDR3 covers 15 residues. Losses at the gene ends were 0 bases for V and 7 bases for J; bases not matched to a gene: 4. The CDR3 DNA sequence: TGCGCCAGCAGCTTGGGACGGACAGGGGTCGGGGAGCTGTTTTTT. Translation gives CASSLGRTGVGELFF.

The genes are TRBV5-1 and TRBJ2-7, with 10 bases lining up with TRBD2. V gave up 0 bases and J gave up 3 bases; unmatched junction bases: 6. The length of the CDR3 is 16 residues. Germline lookup yields CDR1 SGHRS and CDR2 YFSETQ. The CDR3 nucleotides read TGCGCCAGCAGCTTGGCCGGTACTAGCGGGGACTACGAGCAGTACTTC. It yields the protein CASSLAGTSGDYEQYF.

The chain recombines TRBV2 with TRBJ2-7, with D perhaps TRBD1 (6 bases). CDR1 SNHLY and CDR2 FYNNEI come from the germline V gene. V was trimmed by 7 bases and J by 2 bases, leaving 18 bases between them. The CDR3 loop spans 15 amino acids. The DNA for the CDR3 is TGTGCCAGCACTAACCCCCGGGACACAACCTACGAGCAGTACTTC. Translated: CASTNPRDTTYEQYF.

Here the CDR3 reads CASSQDRGSSYEQYF. As DNA, the CDR3 is TGTGCCAGCAGCCAAGATCGCGGCAGCTCCTACGAGCAGTACTTC. The chain links TRBV4-2 to TRBJ2-7; D is ambiguous. The CDR3 is 15 amino acids. V dropped 0 bases and J dropped 0 bases, with 9 bases sitting between them. Germline loops: CDR1 LGHNA, CDR2 YNFKEQ.

This chain joins TRBV3-1 (or the pseudogene TRBV3-2) and TRBJ1-1, with 9 bases matching TRBD1. Germline loops: CDR1 LGHDT, CDR2 YNNKEL (reference sequence). V was clipped by 3 bases and J by 4 bases; unmatched bases: 6. The CDR3 spans 15 residues. CDR3 bases: TGTGCCAGCAGCCATTCGGGACAGGGAGCCACTGAAGCTTTCTTT. Residues: CASSHSGQGATEAFF.